The T cell receptor (beta chain) described here comes from a study of CD8 T cells in ankylosing spondylitis. Between the trimmed V and J ends, which lost 4 bases and 0 bases, there was a span of 12 bases. The CDR3 spans 15 residues. CDR1 and CDR2 (germline): SGHTA, FQGNSA. Broader study findings: Seemingly characteristic of ankylosing spondylitis blood was a TCR beta motif consisting of eight highly homologous variants.

TCRdb ran MiXCR on the 5' RACE reads and lists one entry per CDR3 protein. The sample records under 550,000 distinct CDR3 sequences, around 26% being singletons. There are many counts of this clonotype. What it recognizes is unknown. This TCR was sampled from a male donor with ankylosing spondylitis. This chain connects TRBV7-2 to TRBJ2-5; D is perhaps TRBD1 (6 bases). Sequencing was carried out using blood, either unsorted or a sorted T cell fraction (not recorded which). CDR3 nucleotide sequence: TGTGCCAGCAGCTCGTCTCAGGGGTACCAAGAGACCCAGTACTTC. Encoded protein: CASSSSQGYQETQYF. Complete variable domain (other parts from reference TRBV7-2 and TRBJ2-5): GAGVSQSPSNKVTEKGKDVELRCDPISGHTALYWYRQSLGQGLEFLIYFQGNSAPDKSGLPSDRFSAERTGGSVSTLTIQRTQQEDSAVYLCASSSSQGYQETQYFGPGTRLLVL.